The entry below describes one T cell receptor beta chain. The target antigen is unknown. V dropped 2 bases and J dropped 4 bases, with 12 bases sitting between them. Per germline, CDR1 MDHEN and CDR2 SYDVKM. CDR3 length: 15 residues. Survey-level resolution applied to immunoSEQ assay v3.0. Sequencing had a target that covered about 40,000-50,000 T-cell genomes per sample. Profiling relied on immunoSEQ multiplex PCR, and the TCRdb table lists in-frame clones only, not all of them. Of about 20,000 clones in the sample, 80% to 90% were seen once. The entry originates in a study of long-term antiretroviral therapy in people with HIV. Findings of the study overall: All time points showed a repertoire dominated by clones expanded before ART.

The specimen was unsorted PBMCs, collected 4.2 years after starting antiretroviral therapy. This rearrangement joins TRBV28 to TRBJ2-1; a weak D match, TRBD2 (6 bases). The TCR was taken from a man aged 45-65 years with HIV. This chain's CDR3 is CASSLGGARYNEQFF. CDR3 nucleotide sequence: TGTGCCAGCAGTTTAGGAGGGGCGAGGTACAATGAGCAGTTCTTC.